This TCR beta chain is drawn from a study of blood T cell repertoires in COVID-19. Across the whole study: The United States, Italy and Spain were the sources of the acute and convalescent COVID-19 samples. PBMCs, B-cell-depleted T cells, or T cells provided the cDNA or gDNA that made up the material.

Per the original methods: Quantification of nucleated cells was approximated via reference gene primer amplification. Measured with immunoSEQ multiplex PCR; TCRdb has only the in-frame clones, and not every one. The DNA was the basis for D and trimming; V, J and clone size are from that table. The sample carries about 42,000 clones, around 90% recorded once. Sequencing input: peripheral blood. The source of this sequence is an elderly woman in a cohort sampled during active or convalescent COVID-19.

The CDR3 here is CASSKRDYTDTQYF. For the CDR3, the DNA is TGTGCCAGCAGCAAACGGGACTACACAGATACGCAGTATTTT. The gene calls are TRBV7-2 and TRBJ2-3; 7 bases are shared with TRBD2. The V segment lost 5 bases and the J segment 2 bases; nucleotides outside the gene matches: 4. This CDR3 is built from 14 residues. The germline V gene has CDR1 SGHTA and CDR2 FQGNSA.